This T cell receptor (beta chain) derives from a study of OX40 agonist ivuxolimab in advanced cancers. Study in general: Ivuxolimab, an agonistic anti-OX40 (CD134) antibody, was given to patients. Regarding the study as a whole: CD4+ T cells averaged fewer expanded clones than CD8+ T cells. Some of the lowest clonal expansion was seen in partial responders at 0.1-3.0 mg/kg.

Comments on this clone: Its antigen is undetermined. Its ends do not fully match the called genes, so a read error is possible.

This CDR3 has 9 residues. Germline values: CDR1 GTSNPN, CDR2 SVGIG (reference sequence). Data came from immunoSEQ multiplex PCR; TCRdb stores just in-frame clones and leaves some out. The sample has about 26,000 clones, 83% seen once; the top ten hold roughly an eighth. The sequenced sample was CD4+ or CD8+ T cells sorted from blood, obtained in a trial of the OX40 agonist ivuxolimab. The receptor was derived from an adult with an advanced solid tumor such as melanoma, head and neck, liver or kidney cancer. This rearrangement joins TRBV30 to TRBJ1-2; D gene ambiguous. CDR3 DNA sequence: TGTGCCCTGGAGCCCGGGAGGGTCTTC. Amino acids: CALEPGRVF.